This is a list of T cell receptor beta chains from one sample in a study of cytomegalovirus exposure and HLA in healthy donors. TCRdb keeps only in-frame clones here, not all; method: immunoSEQ multiplex PCR. The sample carries under 150,000 clones, 88% recorded once. Input material: PBMCs. The receptors here all came from a woman under 30 in good health and CMV-seropositive. Each CDR3 is given with its conserved first and last residue. Fields, in order: V gene, D gene, J gene, clone size, CDR3 protein, CDR3 DNA. A D gene is named only where the DNA matches it firmly. Size values are once, few and many counts, or a class for expanded clones, and some rows have none.

v_gene: TRBV30; d_gene: NA; j_gene: TRBJ1-2; abundance: NA; CDR3aa: CAWNWDMVGYTF; CDR3nt: TGTGCCTGGAACTGGGACATGGTTGGCTACACCTTC
v_gene: TRBV11-2; d_gene: TRBD1; j_gene: TRBJ1-5; abundance: NA; CDR3aa: CASSLGTGRDQPQHF; CDR3nt: TGTGCCAGCAGCTTAGGGACAGGGAGGGATCAGCCCCAGCATTTT
v_gene: TRBV7-9; d_gene: NA; j_gene: TRBJ2-2; abundance: once; CDR3aa: CASSRHRLNTGELFF; CDR3nt: TGTGCCAGCAGCCGACATAGGCTAAACACCGGGGAGCTGTTTTTT
v_gene: TRBV15; d_gene: NA; j_gene: TRBJ1-1; abundance: NA; CDR3aa: CATSRDRTGLNTEAFF; CDR3nt: TGTGCCACCAGCAGAGATCGTACAGGACTGAACACTGAAGCTTTCTTT
v_gene: TRBV5-1; d_gene: NA; j_gene: TRBJ2-5; abundance: few; CDR3aa: CASSLGAETQYF; CDR3nt: TGCGCCAGCAGCTTGGGAGCCGAGACCCAGTACTTC
v_gene: TRBV7-9; d_gene: NA; j_gene: TRBJ1-4; abundance: NA; CDR3aa: CASSLAGRRSEKLFF; CDR3nt: TGTGCCAGCAGCTTAGCAGGGAGACGAAGTGAAAAACTGTTTTTT
v_gene: TRBV4-2; d_gene: NA; j_gene: TRBJ1-4; abundance: NA; CDR3aa: CASSRLGEGVNEKLFF; CDR3nt: TGTGCCAGCAGCCGCCTCGGTGAGGGGGTTAATGAAAAACTGTTTTTT
v_gene: TRBV7-3; d_gene: TRBD2; j_gene: TRBJ2-7; abundance: NA; CDR3aa: CASSYRAGDHEQYF; CDR3nt: TGTGCCAGCAGCTACCGAGCGGGAGATCACGAGCAGTACTTC
v_gene: TRBV15; d_gene: NA; j_gene: TRBJ2-7; abundance: NA; CDR3aa: CATSREQGHEQYF; CDR3nt: TGTGCCACCAGCAGGGAACAGGGCCACGAGCAGTACTTC
v_gene: TRBV19; d_gene: TRBD1; j_gene: TRBJ2-2; abundance: few; CDR3aa: CASSPWTGGRTGELFF; CDR3nt: TGTGCCAGTAGTCCCTGGACAGGGGGAAGAACCGGGGAGCTGTTTTTT
v_gene: TRBV10-3; d_gene: TRBD2; j_gene: TRBJ2-1; abundance: NA; CDR3aa: CAISEAGAPYNEQFF; CDR3nt: TGTGCCATCAGTGAAGCGGGGGCCCCCTACAATGAGCAGTTCTTC
v_gene: TRBV11-2; d_gene: NA; j_gene: TRBJ2-1; abundance: NA; CDR3aa: CASSRGRGEQFF; CDR3nt: TGTGCCAGCAGCCGAGGTCGGGGTGAGCAGTTCTTC
v_gene: TRBV7-9; d_gene: NA; j_gene: TRBJ1-2; abundance: few; CDR3aa: CASSHSGEGYGYTF; CDR3nt: TGTGCCAGCAGCCACTCGGGGGAGGGCTATGGCTACACCTTC
v_gene: TRBV10-3; d_gene: TRBD2; j_gene: TRBJ2-1; abundance: NA; CDR3aa: CAISEFWTSGSTGDNEQFF; CDR3nt: TGTGCCATCAGTGAGTTTTGGACTAGCGGGAGTACCGGGGACAATGAGCAGTTCTTC
v_gene: TRBV5-6; d_gene: TRBD1; j_gene: TRBJ1-2; abundance: few; CDR3aa: CASSLGQGARGYTF; CDR3nt: TGTGCCAGCAGCTTGGGTCAGGGGGCCCGTGGCTACACCTTC
v_gene: TRBV18; d_gene: TRBD1; j_gene: TRBJ2-1; abundance: NA; CDR3aa: CASSFGQGVFF; CDR3nt: TGTGCCAGCTCATTTGGACAGGGGGTGTTCTTC
v_gene: TRBV27; d_gene: TRBD2; j_gene: TRBJ2-7; abundance: NA; CDR3aa: CASSPGTSGRGSEQYF; CDR3nt: TGTGCCAGCAGTCCCGGGACTAGCGGGAGGGGTAGCGAGCAGTACTTC
v_gene: TRBV19; d_gene: TRBD1; j_gene: TRBJ1-2; abundance: NA; CDR3aa: CASSRVDRDKGYTF; CDR3nt: TGTGCCAGTAGTCGTGTGGACAGGGATAAGGGCTACACCTTC
v_gene: TRBV10-3; d_gene: NA; j_gene: TRBJ2-7; abundance: once; CDR3aa: CAIKNGRDSYEQYF; CDR3nt: TGTGCCATCAAGAACGGCAGGGACTCCTACGAGCAGTACTTC
v_gene: TRBV27; d_gene: TRBD1; j_gene: TRBJ1-5; abundance: NA; CDR3aa: CASSLGQGAGQPQHF; CDR3nt: TGTGCCAGCAGTTTAGGGCAGGGGGCCGGTCAGCCCCAGCATTTT
v_gene: TRBV9; d_gene: TRBD2; j_gene: TRBJ2-3; abundance: NA; CDR3aa: CASSAPGGFTDTQYF; CDR3nt: TGTGCCAGCAGCGCCCCGGGGGGGTTCACAGATACGCAGTATTTT
v_gene: TRBV15; d_gene: TRBD1; j_gene: TRBJ1-4; abundance: NA; CDR3aa: CATSDEGQLNEKLFF; CDR3nt: TGTGCCACCAGCGACGAGGGACAGTTGAATGAAAAACTGTTTTTT
v_gene: TRBV6-5; d_gene: NA; j_gene: TRBJ1-1; abundance: NA; CDR3aa: CASSYRGRAFF; CDR3nt: TGTGCCAGCAGTTACCGGGGAAGAGCTTTCTTT
v_gene: TRBV6-1; d_gene: TRBD2; j_gene: TRBJ2-7; abundance: NA; CDR3aa: CASSRGGPYEQYF; CDR3nt: TGTGCCAGCAGCCGGGGGGGCCCCTACGAGCAGTACTTC
v_gene: TRBV5-1; d_gene: NA; j_gene: TRBJ1-3; abundance: once; CDR3aa: CASSHEAGAPSGNTIYF; CDR3nt: TGCGCCAGCAGCCACGAGGCGGGGGCCCCCTCTGGAAACACCATATATTTT
v_gene: TRBV2; d_gene: TRBD2; j_gene: TRBJ2-3; abundance: NA; CDR3aa: CASSLAGETDTQYF; CDR3nt: TGTGCCAGCAGTTTGGCGGGAGAAACAGATACGCAGTATTTT
v_gene: TRBV15; d_gene: NA; j_gene: TRBJ2-7; abundance: NA; CDR3aa: CATSRGTGTYEQYF; CDR3nt: TGTGCCACCAGCAGAGGGACGGGGACCTACGAGCAGTACTTC
v_gene: TRBV7-9; d_gene: NA; j_gene: TRBJ1-2; abundance: NA; CDR3aa: CASSLRGRRGSDNYGYTF; CDR3nt: TGTGCCAGCAGCTTAAGGGGCCGCAGGGGTTCGGATAACTATGGCTACACCTTC
v_gene: TRBV7-8; d_gene: TRBD1; j_gene: TRBJ1-1; abundance: NA; CDR3aa: CASTEQGANTEAFF; CDR3nt: TGTGCCAGCACCGAACAGGGGGCGAACACTGAAGCTTTCTTT
v_gene: TRBV7-3; d_gene: NA; j_gene: TRBJ2-3; abundance: NA; CDR3aa: CASSLNGAGDTQYF; CDR3nt: TGTGCCAGCAGCTTAAATGGGGCAGGAGATACGCAGTATTTT
v_gene: TRBV15; d_gene: NA; j_gene: TRBJ1-1; abundance: NA; CDR3aa: CATSRGGGGPEAFF; CDR3nt: TGTGCCACCAGCAGAGGAGGGGGGGGCCCTGAAGCTTTCTTT
v_gene: TRBV19; d_gene: TRBD1; j_gene: TRBJ1-2; abundance: NA; CDR3aa: CASASLRQGGDGYTF; CDR3nt: TGTGCCAGCGCCTCCCTCAGACAGGGAGGTGATGGCTACACCTTC
v_gene: TRBV5-8; d_gene: NA; j_gene: TRBJ1-1; abundance: NA; CDR3aa: CASRLTYNTEAFF; CDR3nt: TGTGCCAGCAGGTTAACATATAACACTGAAGCTTTCTTT
v_gene: TRBV9; d_gene: TRBD1; j_gene: TRBJ2-1; abundance: NA; CDR3aa: CASSAGTGTYNEQFF; CDR3nt: TGTGCCAGCAGCGCCGGGACAGGGACCTACAATGAGCAGTTCTTC
v_gene: TRBV7-9; d_gene: NA; j_gene: TRBJ1-1; abundance: NA; CDR3aa: CASSQAGAPGTEAFF; CDR3nt: TGTGCCAGCAGCCAAGCTGGGGCGCCAGGCACTGAAGCTTTCTTT
v_gene: TRBV4-1; d_gene: NA; j_gene: TRBJ2-1; abundance: NA; CDR3aa: CASSQAAGSSYNEQFF; CDR3nt: TGCGCCAGCAGCCAAGCGGCGGGGAGCTCCTACAATGAGCAGTTCTTC
v_gene: TRBV27; d_gene: TRBD2; j_gene: TRBJ2-3; abundance: NA; CDR3aa: CASSQAGGLGGTQYF; CDR3nt: TGTGCCAGCAGTCAAGCGGGAGGGCTGGGAGGTACGCAGTATTTT
v_gene: TRBV5-8; d_gene: NA; j_gene: TRBJ2-7; abundance: NA; CDR3aa: CASSSGPGFEQYF; CDR3nt: TGTGCCAGCAGCTCCGGTCCCGGGTTCGAGCAGTACTTC
v_gene: TRBV4-1; d_gene: TRBD2; j_gene: TRBJ2-1; abundance: NA; CDR3aa: CASSQGKRGSYYNEQFF; CDR3nt: TGCGCCAGCAGCCAAGGGAAGCGGGGGAGCTATTACAATGAGCAGTTCTTC
v_gene: TRBV4-3; d_gene: NA; j_gene: TRBJ1-1; abundance: NA; CDR3aa: CASSQWTENTEAFF; CDR3nt: TGCGCCAGCAGCCAATGGACAGAAAACACTGAAGCTTTCTTT